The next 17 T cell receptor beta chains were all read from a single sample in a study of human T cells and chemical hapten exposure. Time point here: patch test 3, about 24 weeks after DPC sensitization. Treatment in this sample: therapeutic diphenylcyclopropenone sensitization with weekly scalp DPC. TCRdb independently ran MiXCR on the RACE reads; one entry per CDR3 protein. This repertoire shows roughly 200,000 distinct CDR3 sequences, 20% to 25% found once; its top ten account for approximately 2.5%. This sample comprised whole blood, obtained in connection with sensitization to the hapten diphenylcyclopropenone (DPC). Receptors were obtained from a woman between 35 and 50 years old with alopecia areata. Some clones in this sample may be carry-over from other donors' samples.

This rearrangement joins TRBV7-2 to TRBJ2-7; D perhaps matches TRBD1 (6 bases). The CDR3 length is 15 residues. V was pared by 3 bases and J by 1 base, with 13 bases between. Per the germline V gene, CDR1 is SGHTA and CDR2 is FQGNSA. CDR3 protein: CASSFEPGQSYEQYF. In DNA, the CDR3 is TGTGCCAGCAGCTTTGAACCGGGACAATCCTACGAGCAGTACTTC.

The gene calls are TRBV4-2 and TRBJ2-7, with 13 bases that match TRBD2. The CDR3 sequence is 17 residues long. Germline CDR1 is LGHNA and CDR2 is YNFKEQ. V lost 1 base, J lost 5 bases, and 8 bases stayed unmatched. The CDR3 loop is CASSQAGTSGMWDEQYF. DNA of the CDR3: TGTGCCAGCAGCCAAGCCGGGACTAGCGGGATGTGGGACGAGCAGTACTTC.

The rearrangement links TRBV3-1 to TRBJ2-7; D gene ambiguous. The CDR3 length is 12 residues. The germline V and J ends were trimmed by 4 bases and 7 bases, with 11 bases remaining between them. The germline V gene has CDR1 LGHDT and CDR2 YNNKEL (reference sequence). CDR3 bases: TGTGCCAGCAGCCCCCAGGACCGGGAGCAGTACTTC. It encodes CASSPQDREQYF.

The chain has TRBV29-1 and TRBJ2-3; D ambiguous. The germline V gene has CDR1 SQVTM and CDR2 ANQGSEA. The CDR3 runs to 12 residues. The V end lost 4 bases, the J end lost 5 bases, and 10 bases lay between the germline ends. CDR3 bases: TGCAGCGTTGCTCCGGCGGAAGATACGCAGTATTTT. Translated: CSVAPAEDTQYF.

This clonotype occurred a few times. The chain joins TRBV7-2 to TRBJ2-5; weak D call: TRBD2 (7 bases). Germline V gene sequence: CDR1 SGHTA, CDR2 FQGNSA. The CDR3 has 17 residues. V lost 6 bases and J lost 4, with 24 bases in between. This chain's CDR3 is CASSQSRGARGRETQYF. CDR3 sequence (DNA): TGTGCCAGCAGTCAATCCCGGGGGGCCCGGGGGAGAGAGACCCAGTACTTC.

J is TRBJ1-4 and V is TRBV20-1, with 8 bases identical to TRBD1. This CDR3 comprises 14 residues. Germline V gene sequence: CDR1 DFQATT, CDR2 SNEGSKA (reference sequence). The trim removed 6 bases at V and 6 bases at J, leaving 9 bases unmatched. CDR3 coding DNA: TGCAGTGCCTCTCAAACAGGGGGGGATGAAAAACTGTTTTTT. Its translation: CSASQTGGDEKLFF.

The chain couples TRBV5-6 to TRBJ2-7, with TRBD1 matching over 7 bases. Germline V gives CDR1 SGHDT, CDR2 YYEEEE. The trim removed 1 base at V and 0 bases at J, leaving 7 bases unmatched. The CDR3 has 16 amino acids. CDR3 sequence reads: CASSLLGGRGSYEQYF. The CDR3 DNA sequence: TGTGCCAGCAGCTTGTTAGGGGGCCGTGGCTCCTACGAGCAGTACTTC.

Here the CDR3 DNA reads TGCAGTGCCCCGACAGGGGGCACTGAAGCTTTCTTT. This translates into CSAPTGGTEAFF. The V call is TRBV20-1, the J call TRBJ1-1, with 9 nucleotides matching TRBD1. CDR1 and CDR2 (germline): DFQATT, SNEGSKA (reference sequence). V gave up 6 bases and J gave up 4 bases; unmatched junction bases: 3. The CDR3 runs to 12 residues.

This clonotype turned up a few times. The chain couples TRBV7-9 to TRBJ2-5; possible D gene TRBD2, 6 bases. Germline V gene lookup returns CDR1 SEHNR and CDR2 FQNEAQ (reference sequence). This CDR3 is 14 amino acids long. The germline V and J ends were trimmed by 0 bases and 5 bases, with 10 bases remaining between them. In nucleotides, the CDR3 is TGTGCCAGCAGCTTAGCTGGGGGGACGGAGACCCAGTACTTC. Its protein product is CASSLAGGTETQYF.

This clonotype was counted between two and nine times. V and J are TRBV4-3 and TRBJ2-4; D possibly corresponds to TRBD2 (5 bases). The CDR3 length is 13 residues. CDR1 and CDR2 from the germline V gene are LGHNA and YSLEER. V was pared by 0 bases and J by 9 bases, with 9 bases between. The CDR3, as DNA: TGCGCCAGCAGCCAAGAGGCTCGGGGCATTCAGTACTTC. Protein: CASSQEARGIQYF.

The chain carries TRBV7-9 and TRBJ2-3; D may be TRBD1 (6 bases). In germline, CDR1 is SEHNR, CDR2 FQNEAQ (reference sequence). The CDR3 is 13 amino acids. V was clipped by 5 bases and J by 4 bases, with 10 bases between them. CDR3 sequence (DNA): TGTGCCAGCAGCAAACAGGGAGCAGATACGCAGTATTTT. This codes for CASSKQGADTQYF.

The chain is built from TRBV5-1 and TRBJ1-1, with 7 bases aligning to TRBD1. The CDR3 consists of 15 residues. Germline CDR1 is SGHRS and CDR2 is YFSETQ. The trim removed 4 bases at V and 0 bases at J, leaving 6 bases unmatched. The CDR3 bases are TGCGCCAGCAGCCTGGGACAGACCATGAACACTGAAGCTTTCTTT. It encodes CASSLGQTMNTEAFF.

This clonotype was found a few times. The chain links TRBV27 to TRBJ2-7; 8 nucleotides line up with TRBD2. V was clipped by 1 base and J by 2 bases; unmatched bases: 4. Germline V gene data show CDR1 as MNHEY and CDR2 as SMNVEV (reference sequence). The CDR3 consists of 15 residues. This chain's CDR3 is CASSLFTGGPYEQYF. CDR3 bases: TGTGCCAGCAGTTTATTTACGGGAGGGCCCTACGAGCAGTACTTC.

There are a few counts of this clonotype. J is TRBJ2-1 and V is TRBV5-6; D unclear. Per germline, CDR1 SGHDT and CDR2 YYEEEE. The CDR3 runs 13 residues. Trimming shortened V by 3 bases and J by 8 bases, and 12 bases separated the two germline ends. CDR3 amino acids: CASSWPPWYEQFF. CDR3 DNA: TGTGCCAGCAGCTGGCCCCCCTGGTATGAGCAGTTCTTC. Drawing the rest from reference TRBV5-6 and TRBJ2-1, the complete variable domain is DAGVTQSPTHLIKTRGQQVTLRCSPKSGHDTVSWYQQALGQGPQFIFQYYEEEERQRGNFPDRFSGHQFPNYSSELNVNALLLGDSALYLCASSWPPWYEQFFGPGTRLTVL.

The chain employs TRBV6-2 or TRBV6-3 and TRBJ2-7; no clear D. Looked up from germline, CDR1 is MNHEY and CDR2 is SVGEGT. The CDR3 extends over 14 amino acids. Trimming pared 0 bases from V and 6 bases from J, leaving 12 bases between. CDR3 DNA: TGTGCCAGCAGTTACTCGATGGCAGGCGGCGAGCAGTACTTC. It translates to CASSYSMAGGEQYF.

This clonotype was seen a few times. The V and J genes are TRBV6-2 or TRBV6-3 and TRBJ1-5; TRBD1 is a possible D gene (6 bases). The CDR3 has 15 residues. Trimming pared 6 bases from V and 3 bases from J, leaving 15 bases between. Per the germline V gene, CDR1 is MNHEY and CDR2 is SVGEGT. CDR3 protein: CASSDGQTTNQPQHF. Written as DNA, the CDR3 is TGTGCCAGCAGCGACGGACAGACTACCAATCAGCCCCAGCATTTT.

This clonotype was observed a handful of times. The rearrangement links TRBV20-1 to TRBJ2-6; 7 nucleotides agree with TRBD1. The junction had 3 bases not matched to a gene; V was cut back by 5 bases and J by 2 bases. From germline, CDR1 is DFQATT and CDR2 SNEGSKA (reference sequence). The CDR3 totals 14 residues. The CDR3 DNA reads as TGCAGTGCTGCAGACAGGGCTGGGGCCAACGTCCTGACTTTC. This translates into CSAADRAGANVLTF.